This T cell receptor beta chain is from a study of shared clonotypes between healthy human individuals. Study at large: Plates per donor: three CD4 naive, three CD4 memory, two CD8 naive, one CD8 memory.

Some clones are missing from TCRdb's copy, which holds only in-frame ones; the method was immunoSEQ multiplex PCR. Among about 1,800,000 clones, roughly 94% were seen once, and the ten largest hold approximately 1%. In the naive CD8 group, cells lacked CD45RO and were positively selected for CCR7, so terminally differentiated effector memory CD45RA+ cells were left out. The germline V and J ends were trimmed by 1 base and 0 bases, with 10 bases remaining between them. CDR1 and CDR2 from the germline V gene are LGHNT and FRNRAP. There are 16 residues in the CDR3. The study's findings and limits: Genetic and exposure-history diversity was limited by the small donor number.

As concerns this clone: What it binds is not known.

This chain connects TRBV12-5 to TRBJ1-5; D gene ambiguous. The sequenced sample was naive CD8+ T cells sorted from blood. The TCR originated in a man younger than 35 in good health. CDR3 DNA: TGTGCTAGTGGTTTGGGCTTGGGAATTAGCAATCAGCCCCAGCATTTT. Protein sequence: CASGLGLGISNQPQHF. Together with reference TRBV12-5 and TRBJ1-5, the CDR3 gives the full variable domain: DARVTQTPRHKVTEMGQEVTMRCQPILGHNTVFWYRQTMMQGLELLAYFRNRAPLDDSGMPKDRFSAEMPDATLATLKIQPSEPRDSAVYFCASGLGLGISNQPQHFGDGTRLSIL.